What follows describes a single T cell receptor beta chain. For the second PCR, which ran for roughly 6 to 12 cycles, a sample-barcoded 5' primer and a J-beta primer mix were used. TCRdb fed the 5' RACE reads into MiXCR, producing one record per CDR3 protein. Of over 1.5 million distinct CDR3 sequences listed, about 50% are singletons. The CDR3 extends over 16 amino acids. V lost 7 bases and J 3 bases, leaving 21 bases between the germline ends. The sample belongs to a study of blood T cells in healthy people across ages. Material for sequencing was blood. The chain recombines TRBV12-3 or TRBV12-4 with TRBJ1-2; no firm D call. This clonotype was obtained from a woman aged 40 to 50 in good health. The CDR3 protein is CASTASDRWQYYGYTF. In DNA, the CDR3 is TGTGCCAGCACCGCCTCGGACCGGTGGCAGTACTATGGCTACACCTTC.